Each of the 11 T cell receptor beta chains below was sequenced from the same sample in a study of blood T cell repertoires in COVID-19. Sequencing was performed with immunoSEQ multiplex PCR; in TCRdb, only in-frame clones are kept and a portion is missing. Of 50,000 to 60,000 clones in the sample, 85% were seen once. The sample was peripheral blood. All receptors derive from a human donor in a cohort sampled during active COVID-19.

The chain combines TRBV29-1 with TRBJ2-1; 7 nucleotides agree with TRBD2. Germline values: CDR1 SQVTM, CDR2 ANQGSEA. V lost 3 bases and J lost 6; bases outside the gene matches: 8. This CDR3 comprises 14 residues. The CDR3 DNA reads as TGCAGCGTTGAGGGGGAGGGCAGGCTCAATGAGCAGTTCTTC. The encoded protein is CSVEGEGRLNEQFF.

In DNA form, the CDR3 reads TGTGCCAGCAGCCCGGATCCGGGAGGGATCTACAATGAGCAGTTCTTC. As protein: CASSPDPGGIYNEQFF. J is TRBJ2-1 and V is TRBV3-1 (or the pseudogene TRBV3-2); 8 bases are shared with TRBD2. The CDR3 consists of 16 residues. The germline V gene has CDR1 LGHDT and CDR2 YNNKEL (reference sequence). V shed 4 bases, J shed 3 bases, and the junction held 8 bases outside the gene matches.

The chain combines TRBV7-6 with TRBJ2-7; 10 bases are shared with TRBD2. V lost 0 bases, J lost 3 bases, and 5 bases stayed unmatched. Germline assignment: CDR1 SGHVS and CDR2 FNYEAQ. The CDR3 extends over 16 amino acids. CDR3: CASSLAAAGGGYEQYF. CDR3 bases: TGTGCCAGCAGCTTAGCCGCAGCGGGAGGGGGCTACGAGCAGTACTTC.

The rearrangement joins TRBV19 to TRBJ1-5, with 8 bases matching TRBD1. Trimming removed 6 bases from V and 1 base from J; junction bases left unmatched: 8. Germline V gives CDR1 LNHDA, CDR2 SQIVND (reference sequence). The CDR3 totals 16 residues. CDR3 nucleotides: TGTGCCAGTAGGCTTGGACAGGGCGCGAGCAATCAGCCCCAGCATTTT. Amino acid sequence: CASRLGQGASNQPQHF.

The chain employs TRBV29-1 and TRBJ2-6; 8 bases line up with TRBD2. The CDR3 extends over 18 amino acids. Germline V gives CDR1 SQVTM, CDR2 ANQGSEA. The junction had 16 bases not matched to a gene; V was cut back by 4 bases and J by 5 bases. In DNA, the CDR3 is TGCAGCGTTGCTTTAGCGGGACCGAGGGAAGATTGGGCCAACGTCCTGACTTTC. Encoded protein: CSVALAGPREDWANVLTF.

This chain links TRBV28 with TRBJ2-6; TRBD2 is a possible D gene (6 bases). The CDR3 runs 15 residues. Trimming took off 2 bases at V and 2 bases at J, with 7 bases between the two ends. CDR1 is MDHEN and CDR2 is SYDVKM in the germline V gene. The CDR3 loop reads CASSLRGTGANVLTF. CDR3 DNA: TGTGCCAGCAGTTTACGGGGGACTGGGGCCAACGTCCTGACTTTC. The variable domain in full, completed from reference TRBV28 and TRBJ2-6, reads DVKVTQSSRYLVKRTGEKVFLECVQDMDHENMFWYRQDPGLGLRLIYFSYDVKMKEKGDIPEGYSVSREKKERFSLILESASTNQTSMYLCASSLRGTGANVLTFGAGSRLTVL.

This rearrangement joins TRBV5-1 to TRBJ2-2; 7 bases line up with TRBD1. The germline CDR1 and CDR2 sequences are SGHRS and YFSETQ. This CDR3 has 17 residues. Trimming at V came to 4 bases and at J to 3 bases, leaving 12 bases not matched to a gene. DNA for the CDR3: TGCGCCAGCAGCCACCAAAGGGGGCGCGAACACACCGGGGAGCTGTTTTTT. Protein sequence: CASSHQRGREHTGELFF.

The chain links TRBV6-5 to TRBJ2-1; unclear D gene. V was clipped by 2 bases and J by 8 bases, with 10 bases between them. Germline loops: CDR1 MNHEY, CDR2 SVGAGI. The CDR3 is 13 residues long. The CDR3, as DNA: TGTGCCAGCAGTTACGCTAGGTGGGATGAGCAGTTCTTC. As protein: CASSYARWDEQFF.

The chain recombines TRBV7-2 with TRBJ2-5; 7 bases are shared with TRBD2. V was clipped by 5 bases and J by 7 bases; unmatched bases: 7. CDR1 and CDR2 from the germline V gene are SGHTA and FQGNSA. The CDR3 is made up of 13 amino acids. CDR3 sequence: CASSAEREGTQYF. CDR3 sequence (DNA): TGTGCCAGCAGCGCTGAGAGGGAGGGGACCCAGTACTTC. Variable domain in full (rest from reference TRBV7-2 and TRBJ2-5): GAGVSQSPSNKVTEKGKDVELRCDPISGHTALYWYRQSLGQGLEFLIYFQGNSAPDKSGLPSDRFSAERTGGSVSTLTIQRTQQEDSAVYLCASSAEREGTQYFGPGTRLLVL.

This rearrangement joins TRBV9 to TRBJ1-2; 7 bases map to TRBD1. Per germline, CDR1 SGDLS and CDR2 YYNGEE. CDR3 length equals 13 residues. J gave up 8 bases and V 3 bases, and 7 bases lay outside the gene matches. The CDR3: CASSATGSQGYTF. Written as DNA, the CDR3 is TGTGCCAGCAGCGCGACAGGGTCCCAAGGCTACACCTTC.

The chain has TRBV15 and TRBJ2-1; TRBD2 agrees at 10 bases. The germline gives CDR1 LNHNV, CDR2 YYDKDF (reference sequence). With V trimmed by 1 base and J by 8 bases, 8 bases remained unmatched. This CDR3 has 16 amino acids. CDR3 in amino acids: CATSRGEREGEYEQFF. Written as DNA, the CDR3 is TGTGCCACCAGCAGAGGGGAGCGGGAGGGCGAGTATGAGCAGTTCTTC.